This TCR beta chain was captured by sequencing in a study of identifying expanded T cells in peripheral blood. The CDR3 is made up of 14 amino acids. With 10 bases removed from V and 0 bases from J, the gap between germline ends came to 15 bases. Germline-derived CDR1 and CDR2 are LNHDA and SQIVND (reference sequence). Sequenced by immunoSEQ multiplex PCR; TCRdb stores in-frame clones only, minus some. Altogether about 100,000 clones are present, around 90% being singletons, with the ten largest covering less than 7%. The sequenced sample consisted of blood. The chain couples TRBV19 to TRBJ2-5, with a tentative D call TRBD1 (6 bases). The TCR comes from a person between 18 and 75 years old in good health. CDR3 amino acids: CATGLGQYQETQYF. The CDR3 coding sequence is TGTGCCACAGGATTAGGACAGTACCAAGAGACCCAGTACTTC.